This TCR beta chain derives from a study of T cell responses to AZD1222 COVID-19 vaccine. Study details: Analysis merged second doses at about 4 or about 12 weeks.

Produced via immunoSEQ multiplex PCR; TCRdb's table is partial and in-frame only. Of approximately 65,000 clones listed, approximately 91% are singletons. General study points: In a largely white British group with more females than males, clonal diversity was possibly underestimated. Mapped onto spike, vaccine-associated CD4 TCRs spanned it and were dominant at 160-218 and 743-854. Unmutated variant regions are reportedly the target of nearly half of TCRs that are spike-specific.

Germline-derived CDR1 and CDR2 are KGHDR and SFDVKD. The CDR3 is 19 residues long. V trimming: 6 bases; J trimming: 1 base; junction bases outside the gene matches: 13. Worth noting for this clone: Its antigen is not known.

This clonotype was sampled from an adult in good health. This sample comprised peripheral blood, obtained on day 0 of AZD1222 vaccination. V is TRBV24-1 and J is TRBJ2-7, with 14 bases lining up with TRBD2. CDR3 protein: CATSPSPGTSGRGSYEQYF. CDR3 DNA: TGTGCCACCAGTCCTTCTCCCGGGACTAGCGGGAGAGGTTCCTACGAGCAGTACTTC.